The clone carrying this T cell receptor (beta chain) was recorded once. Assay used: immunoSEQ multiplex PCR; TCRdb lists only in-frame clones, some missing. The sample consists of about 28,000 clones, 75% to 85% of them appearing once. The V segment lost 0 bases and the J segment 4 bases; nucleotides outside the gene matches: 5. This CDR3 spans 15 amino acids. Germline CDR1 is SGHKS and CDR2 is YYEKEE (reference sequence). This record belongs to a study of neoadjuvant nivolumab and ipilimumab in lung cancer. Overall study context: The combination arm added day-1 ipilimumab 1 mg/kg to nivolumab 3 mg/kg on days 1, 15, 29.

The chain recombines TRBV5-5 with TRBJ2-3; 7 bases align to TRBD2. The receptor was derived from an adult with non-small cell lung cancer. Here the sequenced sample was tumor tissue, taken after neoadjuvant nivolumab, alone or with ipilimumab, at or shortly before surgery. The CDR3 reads CASSLASGAADTQYF. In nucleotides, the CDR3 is TGTGCCAGCAGCTTGGCGAGCGGGGCTGCAGATACGCAGTATTTT.